The 7 T cell receptor beta chains reported below all come from one sample, sequenced in a study of blood T cells in healthy people across ages. Primers used in a second PCR of roughly 7 to 11 cycles were a sample-barcoded 5' primer and a J-beta primer mix. TCRdb used MiXCR to reprocess the 5' RACE reads, holding one entry per CDR3 protein. The table records roughly 1.9 million distinct CDR3 sequences, about two fifths of them present only once. Source material: blood. These receptors were taken from a human donor in good health.

The V and J genes are TRBV20-1 and TRBJ2-7; 10 nucleotides match TRBD1. This CDR3 is built from 13 residues. CDR1 is DFQATT, CDR2 SNEGSKA, per germline (reference sequence). V dropped 6 bases and J dropped 5; count of bases not matched to a gene: 7. The CDR3 DNA reads as TGCAGTGCCACGGACAGGGGGTTCGACGAGCAGTACTTC. It specifies CSATDRGFDEQYF.

V gene TRBV7-2 combines with J gene TRBJ1-2, with a possible D match to TRBD1 (5 bases). Germline V gene lookup returns CDR1 SGHTA and CDR2 FQGNSA. This CDR3 is 15 amino acids long. V lost 1 base to trimming and J lost 5 bases, with 14 bases between them. CDR3 sequence (DNA): TGTGCCAGCAGCTTAGTCCAGGGTCAGAGATATGGCTACACCTTC. The encoded protein is CASSLVQGQRYGYTF.

The count of this clonotype is one. Germline is not matched at one junction end, which may reflect a read error. This sequence joins TRBV5-1 and TRBJ2-3; D perhaps matches TRBD2 (6 bases). The CDR3 is made up of 14 amino acids. The germline V gene has CDR1 SGHRS and CDR2 YFSETQ. The DNA for the CDR3 is TGCGCCAGCGGCTTCGGGGGTATCGGAGATACGCAGTATTTT. Amino acids: CASGFGGIGDTQYF.

The chain links TRBV9 to TRBJ1-2, with a possible D match to TRBD1 (5 bases). Between the trimmed V and J ends, which lost 0 bases and 5 bases, there was a span of 14 bases. This CDR3 is 15 amino acids long. Per the germline V gene, CDR1 is SGDLS and CDR2 is YYNGEE. The CDR3 sequence is CASSVEQGSGYGYTF. The CDR3 DNA is TGTGCCAGCAGCGTAGAGCAAGGGTCAGGGTATGGCTACACCTTC.

V and J are TRBV7-9 and TRBJ2-6, with unresolved D. The CDR3 sequence is 15 residues long. V lost 8 bases and J 2 bases, leaving 13 bases between the germline ends. Germline-derived CDR1 and CDR2 are SEHNR and FQNEAQ (reference sequence). The CDR3 reads CASSNLTPGANVLTF. CDR3 in DNA: TGTGCCAGCTCGAATTTGACTCCTGGGGCCAACGTCCTGACTTTC.

This clonotype was counted only a few times. The chain has TRBV12-3 or TRBV12-4 and TRBJ2-5; TRBD2 matches 10 bases. The CDR3 totals 14 residues. V was clipped by 5 bases and J by 3 bases; unmatched bases: 3. As DNA, the CDR3 is TGTGCCAGCAGTACTAGCGGGGAGGAAGAGACCCAGTACTTC. Amino acid sequence: CASSTSGEEETQYF.

In its sample, this clonotype was seen a few times. V is TRBV20-1 and J is TRBJ2-4; D unclear. The J call is uncertain, as TRBJ2-7 better fits the DNA end. The CDR3 sequence is 14 residues long. Germline assignment: CDR1 DFQATT and CDR2 SNEGSKA (reference sequence). In DNA form, the CDR3 reads TGCAGTGCCGGAAGTCCTGGGATTACCTACGAGCAGTACTTC. It codes for CSAGSPGITYEQYF.